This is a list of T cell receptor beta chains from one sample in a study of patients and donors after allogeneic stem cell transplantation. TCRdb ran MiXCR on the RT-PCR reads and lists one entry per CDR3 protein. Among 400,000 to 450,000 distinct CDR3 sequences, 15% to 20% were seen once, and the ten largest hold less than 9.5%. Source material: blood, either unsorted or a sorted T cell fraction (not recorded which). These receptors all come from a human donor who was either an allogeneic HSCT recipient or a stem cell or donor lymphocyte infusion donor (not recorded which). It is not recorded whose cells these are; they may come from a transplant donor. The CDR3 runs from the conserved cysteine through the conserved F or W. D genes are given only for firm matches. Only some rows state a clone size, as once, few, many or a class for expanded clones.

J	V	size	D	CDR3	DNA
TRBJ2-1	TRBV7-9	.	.	CASSLIVREQFF	TGTGCCAGCAGCTTGATAGTTAGGGAGCAGTTCTTC
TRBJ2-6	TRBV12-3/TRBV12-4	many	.	CASSLQPGRFVGANVLTF	TGTGCCAGCAGTCTCCAACCGGGCCGCTTCGTTGGGGCCAACGTCCTGACTTTC
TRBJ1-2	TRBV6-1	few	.	CASSRGSAYGYTF	TGTGCCAGCAGTCGGGGATCCGCCTATGGCTACACCTTC
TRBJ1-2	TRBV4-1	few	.	CASSQGSIGPNYGYTF	TGCGCCAGCAGCCAAGGCTCGATCGGACCTAACTATGGCTACACCTTC
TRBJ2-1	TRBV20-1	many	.	CSAARGAGTNEQFF	TGCAGTGCCGCCAGGGGAGCGGGGACGAATGAGCAGTTCTTC
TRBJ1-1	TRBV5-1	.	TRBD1	CASSYGQGSTEAFF	TGCGCCAGCAGCTACGGACAGGGGAGCACTGAAGCTTTCTTT
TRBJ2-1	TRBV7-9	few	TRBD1	CASTTGQIYNEQFF	TGTGCCAGCACTACGGGACAGATTTACAATGAGCAGTTCTTC
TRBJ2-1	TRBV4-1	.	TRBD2	CASSLTIAGGNNEQFF	TGCGCCAGCAGCCTGACGATAGCGGGGGGGAACAATGAGCAGTTCTTC
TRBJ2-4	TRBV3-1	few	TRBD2	CASSQTVAGKNIQYF	TGTGCCAGCAGCCAAACCGTAGCGGGAAAAAACATTCAGTACTTC
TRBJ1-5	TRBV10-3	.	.	CAIRGDINQPQHF	TGTGCCATCAGGGGGGACATCAATCAGCCCCAGCATTTT
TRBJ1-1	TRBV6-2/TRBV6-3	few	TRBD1	CASRQGALYAEAFF	TGTGCCAGCAGACAGGGGGCGCTTTACGCTGAAGCTTTCTTT
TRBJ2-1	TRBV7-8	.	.	CASSPPGLSYNEQFF	TGTGCCAGCAGCCCCCCAGGACTCTCCTACAATGAGCAGTTCTTC
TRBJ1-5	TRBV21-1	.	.	CASSKAGQGNQPQHF	TGTGCCAGCAGCAAAGCGGGGCAGGGAAATCAGCCCCAGCATTTT
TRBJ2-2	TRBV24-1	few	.	CAIRATGSNTGELFF	TGTGCCATCCGAGCCACGGGCTCAAACACCGGGGAGCTGTTTTTT
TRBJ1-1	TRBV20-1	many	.	CSARELTGTEKAFF	TGCAGTGCTAGAGAACTAACCGGGACGGAGAAAGCTTTCTTT
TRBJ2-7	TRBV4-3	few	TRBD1	CASSQDGTGPSYEQYF	TGCGCCAGCAGCCAAGATGGGACAGGGCCGTCCTACGAGCAGTACTTC
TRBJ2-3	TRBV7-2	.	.	CASSLGGTRTDTQYF	TGTGCCAGCAGCTTAGGCGGGACTCGCACAGATACGCAGTATTTT
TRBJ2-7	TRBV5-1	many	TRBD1	CASSPQQGEISYEQYF	TGCGCCAGCAGCCCCCAACAGGGGGAGATCTCCTACGAGCAGTACTTC
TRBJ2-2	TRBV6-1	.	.	CASGRTVEIGELFF	TGTGCCAGCGGTAGGACAGTTGAGATCGGGGAGCTGTTTTTT
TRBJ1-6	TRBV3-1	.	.	CASSPGLKFRSPLHF	TGTGCCAGCAGCCCCGGACTAAAATTCCGATCACCCCTCCACTTT
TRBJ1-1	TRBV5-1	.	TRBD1	CASSFAPGTGYTEAFF	TGCGCCAGCAGCTTCGCCCCCGGGACAGGGTACACTGAAGCTTTCTTT
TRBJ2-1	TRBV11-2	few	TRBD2	CASSFLLAGGTASYNEQFF	TGTGCCAGCAGCTTCCTCCTAGCGGGAGGCACCGCCTCCTACAATGAGCAGTTCTTC
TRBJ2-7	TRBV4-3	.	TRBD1	CASSQSGQLYEQYF	TGCGCCAGCAGCCAATCGGGACAGCTATACGAGCAGTACTTC
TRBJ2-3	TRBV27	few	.	CASSPGRRSDTQYF	TGTGCCAGCAGTCCCGGTCGGAGGTCAGATACGCAGTATTTT
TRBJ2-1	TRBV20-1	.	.	CSARDLSSVNEQFF	TGCAGTGCTAGAGATCTGTCTAGCGTCAATGAGCAGTTCTTC
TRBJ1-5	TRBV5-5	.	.	CASSLGRASQPQHF	TGTGCCAGCAGCTTGGGTCGGGCATCCCAGCCCCAGCATTTT
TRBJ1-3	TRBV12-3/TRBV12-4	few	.	CASRYIGNTIYF	TGTGCCAGCAGATACATTGGAAACACCATATATTTT
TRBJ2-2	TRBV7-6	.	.	CASTLGQGGNTGELFF	TGTGCCAGCACCCTAGGGCAGGGTGGGAACACCGGGGAGCTGTTTTTT
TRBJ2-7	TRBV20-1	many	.	CSAILAHNSYEQYF	TGCAGTGCTATTCTAGCGCATAATTCCTACGAGCAGTACTTC